This TCR beta chain was found in a study of beta chain features in type 1 diabetes. Deletions cut 5 bases from V and 0 bases from J, with 9 bases between. Germline CDR1 reads SGHTA; CDR2 reads FQGNSA. This CDR3 comprises 14 residues. As every portion of the isolated RNA was reverse transcribed, the sequencing read expressed TCRB transcripts. Assay: immunoSEQ multiplex PCR; the TCRdb copy retains only in-frame clones and omits some. The sample yields approximately 340,000 clones, about 15% seen once. The TCR comes from a woman between 18 and 29 years old in good health. The chain links TRBV7-2 to TRBJ2-3, with TRBD2 as a possible D gene (6 bases). What was sequenced was naive CD4+ T cells from blood. The chain's CDR3 is CASSMTRSTDTQYF. The CDR3 coding sequence is TGTGCCAGCAGCATGACTAGGAGCACAGATACGCAGTATTTT.